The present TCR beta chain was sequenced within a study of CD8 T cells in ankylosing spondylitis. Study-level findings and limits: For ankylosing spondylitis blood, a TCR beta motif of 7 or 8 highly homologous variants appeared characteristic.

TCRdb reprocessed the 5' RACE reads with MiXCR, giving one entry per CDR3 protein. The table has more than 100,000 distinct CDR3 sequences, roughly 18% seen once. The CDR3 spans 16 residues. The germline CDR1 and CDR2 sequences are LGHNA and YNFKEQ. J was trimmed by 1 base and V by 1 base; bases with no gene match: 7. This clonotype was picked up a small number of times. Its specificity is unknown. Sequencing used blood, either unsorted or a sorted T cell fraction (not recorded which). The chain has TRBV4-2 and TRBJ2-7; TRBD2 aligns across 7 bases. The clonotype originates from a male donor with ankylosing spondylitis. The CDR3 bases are TGTGCCAGCAGCCAAGTTTCTAGCGGCCAATCCTACGAGCAGTACTTC. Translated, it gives CASSQVSSGQSYEQYF.